This record looks at one T cell receptor beta chain sequence and its context. The target antigen is unknown. Looked up from germline, CDR1 is LNHNV and CDR2 is YYDKDF (reference sequence). The CDR3 is 15 residues long. Between the trimmed V and J ends, which lost 1 base and 8 bases, there was a span of 14 bases. This sample stems from a study of OX40 agonist ivuxolimab in advanced cancers. Overall study context: Patients undergoing dose escalation presented with hepatocellular carcinoma, melanoma, renal cell or head and neck cancer.

Method: immunoSEQ multiplex PCR; TCRdb's copy keeps in-frame clones and lacks some. Among around 30,000 clones listed, approximately 90% were seen once. Study observations and caveats: A proportion of nonresponders additionally exhibited low normalized T-cell clonal expansion. Near-lowest levels of clonal expansion characterized partial responders at 0.1-3.0 mg/kg.

Here the sequenced sample was CD4+ or CD8+ T cells sorted from blood, taken in a trial of the OX40 agonist ivuxolimab. This sequence originates from an adult with an advanced solid tumor such as melanoma, head and neck, liver or kidney cancer. The rearrangement joins TRBV15 to TRBJ2-2; D possibly uses TRBD1 or TRBD2 (5 bases each). The CDR3 protein is CATSRARDRRGELFF. CDR3 bases: TGTGCCACCAGCAGAGCACGGGACCGTAGGGGGGAGCTGTTTTTT.